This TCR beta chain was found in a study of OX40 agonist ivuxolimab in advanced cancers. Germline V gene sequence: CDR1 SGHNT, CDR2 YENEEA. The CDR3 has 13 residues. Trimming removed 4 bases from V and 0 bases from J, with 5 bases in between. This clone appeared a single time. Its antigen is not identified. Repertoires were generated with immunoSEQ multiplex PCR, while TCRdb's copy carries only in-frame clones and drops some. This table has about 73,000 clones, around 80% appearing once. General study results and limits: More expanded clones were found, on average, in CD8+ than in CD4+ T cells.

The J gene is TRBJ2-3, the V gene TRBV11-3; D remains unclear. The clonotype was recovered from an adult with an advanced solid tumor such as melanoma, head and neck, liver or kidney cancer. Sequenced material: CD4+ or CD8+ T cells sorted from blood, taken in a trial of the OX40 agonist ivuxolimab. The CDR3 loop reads CASSSQSTDTQYF. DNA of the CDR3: TGTGCCAGCAGCTCCCAGAGCACAGATACGCAGTATTTT.